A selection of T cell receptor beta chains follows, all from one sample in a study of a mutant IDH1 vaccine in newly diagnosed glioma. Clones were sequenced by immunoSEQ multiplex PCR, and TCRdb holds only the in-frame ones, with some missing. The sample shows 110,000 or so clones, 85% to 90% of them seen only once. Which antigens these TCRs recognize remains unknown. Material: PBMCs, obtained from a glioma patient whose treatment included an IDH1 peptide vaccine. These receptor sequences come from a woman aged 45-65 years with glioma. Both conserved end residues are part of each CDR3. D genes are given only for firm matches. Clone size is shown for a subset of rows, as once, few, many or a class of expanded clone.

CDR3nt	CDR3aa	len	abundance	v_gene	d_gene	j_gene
TGTGCCAGCAGCTTGGCGACGGGACACCTGAGGGCCTACGAGCAGTACTTC	CASSLATGHLRAYEQYF	17	-	TRBV5-5	-	TRBJ2-7
TGCGCCAGCAGCTCTTGGACAGGGGGCAACACTGAAGCTTTCTTT	CASSSWTGGNTEAFF	15	few	TRBV5-1	TRBD1	TRBJ1-1
TGTGCCACCAGCAGAGGGGACCGGAGGGACACTGAAGCTTTCTTT	CATSRGDRRDTEAFF	15	-	TRBV15	-	TRBJ1-1
TGTGCCACCAGCAGAGGCGACAGGGTATCCTACGAGCAGTACTTC	CATSRGDRVSYEQYF	15	-	TRBV15	TRBD1	TRBJ2-7
TGCGCCAGCAGCTCAGGGGGGCTCGACTACTATGGCTACACCTTC	CASSSGGLDYYGYTF	15	-	TRBV5-1	TRBD1	TRBJ1-2
TGTGCCAGCAGTTCCCACGGACAGGGGGCATACACCATATATTTT	CASSSHGQGAYTIYF	15	-	TRBV28	TRBD1	TRBJ1-3
TGCGCCAGCAGCCAAGCCCGACAGGGGGCTGAAGCTTTCTTT	CASSQARQGAEAFF	14	-	TRBV4-1	TRBD1	TRBJ1-1
TGTGCCAGCAGCCGGGGACAGGGGGATCCCTATGGCTACACCTTC	CASSRGQGDPYGYTF	15	few	TRBV27	TRBD1	TRBJ1-2
TGCGCCAGCAGACGCACAGAGAACACGGACTCACCCCTCCACTTT	CASRRTENTDSPLHF	15	-	TRBV5-1	-	TRBJ1-6
TGCGCCAGCAGCCAAGCCGGAGGGCGGTCTACCTACGAGCAGTACTTC	CASSQAGGRSTYEQYF	16	-	TRBV4-1	-	TRBJ2-7
TGTGCCACCAGCAGCAAAGGGACAGCGCCCATCTACGAGCAGTACTTC	CATSSKGTAPIYEQYF	16	-	TRBV15	TRBD1	TRBJ2-7
TGTGCCAGTAGTATTGGGGCTAGCGGGACCCAAGAGACCCAGTACTTC	CASSIGASGTQETQYF	16	once	TRBV19	TRBD2	TRBJ2-5
TGTGCCAGCAGCCGAGGAACTAGCGGGAGAACTGGGGCCAACGTCCTGACTTTC	CASSRGTSGRTGANVLTF	18	-	TRBV28	TRBD2	TRBJ2-6
TGTGCCAGCAGCACCGCCCCGAATAATCAGCCCCAGCATTTT	CASSTAPNNQPQHF	14	-	TRBV5-4	-	TRBJ1-5
TGCGCCAGCAGTGGGGCAGCGACTTCGGGCTACACCTTC	CASSGAATSGYTF	13	-	TRBV10-2	-	TRBJ1-2